The 18 T cell receptor beta chains listed next were all sequenced from one sample in a study of T-cell reconstitution after alpha-beta-depleted transplantation in children. This sample's TCRbeta library carried unique molecular identifier barcodes. TCRdb re-analysed the PCR reads in MiXCR, keeping a single row per CDR3 protein. Among a few hundred thousand distinct CDR3 sequences, 16% were seen once, and the ten largest hold 25% to 30%. The sample consisted of PBMCs, mostly from graft donor cells, taken 360 days after TCRalphabeta/CD19-depleted stem cell transplant. The receptor set was obtained from a boy less than two years old who had a stem cell transplant for Wiskott-Aldrich syndrome, so the T cells may come from the graft donor.

This chain connects TRBV7-2 to TRBJ2-1; 8 bases match TRBD1. Germline V gives CDR1 SGHTA, CDR2 FQGNSA. There are 15 residues in the CDR3. The V gene end was trimmed by 6 bases and the J gene end by 0 bases; junction bases not matched to a gene: 4. CDR3 in DNA: TGTGCCAGCAGACTGACAGGGGACTCCTACAATGAGCAGTTCTTC. Translating gives CASRLTGDSYNEQFF. The whole variable domain, remainder taken from reference TRBV7-2 and TRBJ2-1, is GAGVSQSPSNKVTEKGKDVELRCDPISGHTALYWYRQSLGQGLEFLIYFQGNSAPDKSGLPSDRFSAERTGGSVSTLTIQRTQQEDSAVYLCASRLTGDSYNEQFFGPGTRLTVL.

There are a few counts of this clonotype. The V call is TRBV19, the J call TRBJ2-7, with 7 bases lining up with TRBD2. Trimming took 6 bases from V and 5 from J; bases not matched to a gene: 13. Germline assignment: CDR1 LNHDA and CDR2 SQIVND (reference sequence). The CDR3 sequence is 15 residues long. CDR3 region: CASSIGRGRADEQYF. The CDR3 region has the DNA TGTGCCAGTAGCATCGGAAGAGGGAGGGCCGACGAGCAGTACTTC.

This clonotype was found once. V gene TRBV6-1 combines with J gene TRBJ1-5, with 9 bases matching TRBD1. The CDR3 length is 16 residues. Germline-derived CDR1 and CDR2 are MNHNS and SASEGT. V gave up 2 bases and J gave up 7 bases; unmatched junction bases: 9. CDR3 protein: CASSEMKQGADQPQHF. CDR3 bases: TGTGCCAGCAGTGAAATGAAACAGGGGGCAGACCAGCCCCAGCATTTT.

Only a few counts were recorded for this clonotype. The rearrangement links TRBV20-1 to TRBJ2-7; D is possibly TRBD2 (5 bases). Trimming removed 6 bases at V and 3 bases at J, with 12 bases between. The CDR3 runs 12 residues. CDR1 and CDR2 from the germline V gene are DFQATT and SNEGSKA (reference sequence). CDR3 protein: CSAPTSIYEQYF. The CDR3 DNA follows: TGCAGTGCGCCTACTAGTATCTACGAGCAGTACTTC.

In this sample, this clonotype turned up a few times. The rearrangement links TRBV7-9 to TRBJ2-1; no reliable D call. This CDR3 is built from 13 residues. The germline V gene has CDR1 SEHNR and CDR2 FQNEAQ (reference sequence). V was clipped by 6 bases and J by 3 bases, with 9 bases between them. The CDR3 DNA reads as TGTGCCAGCAGTCCTTACCTCTACAATGAGCAGTTCTTC. Its protein product is CASSPYLYNEQFF.

The chain links TRBV10-3 to TRBJ2-2, with 11 bases lining up with TRBD2. CDR1 ENHRY and CDR2 SYGVKD come from the germline V gene. Trimming took 10 bases from V and 3 from J; bases not matched to a gene: 4. This CDR3 is 14 amino acids long. For the CDR3, the DNA is TGTGCCACCGTTAGCGGGAGGGACACCGGGGAGCTGTTTTTT. Its translation is CATVSGRDTGELFF.

CDR3 DNA sequence: TGCAGTGCTAGAGTCATGGGGAGGCCGGGTGAGCAGTTCTTC. Translating gives CSARVMGRPGEQFF. V usage is TRBV20-1 and J usage is TRBJ2-1, with TRBD2 as a possible D gene (6 bases). In germline, CDR1 is DFQATT, CDR2 SNEGSKA (reference sequence). With 1 base removed from V and 9 bases from J, the gap between germline ends came to 16 bases. This CDR3 comprises 14 residues.

This clonotype appeared a few times. This chain connects TRBV12-3 or TRBV12-4 to TRBJ2-2, with D hard to call. The CDR3 consists of 13 residues. Trimming removed 3 bases at V and 8 bases at J, with 10 bases between. The CDR3 DNA reads as TGTGCCAGCAGTTTCGTTGCTTCGGGGGAGCTGTTTTTT. The encoded protein is CASSFVASGELFF.

There are a few counts of this clonotype. The J gene is TRBJ1-5, the V gene TRBV2; no clear D. Trimming shortened V by 6 bases and J by 2 bases, and 5 bases separated the two germline ends. The CDR3 loop spans 12 amino acids. Germline values: CDR1 SNHLY, CDR2 FYNNEI. In DNA form, the CDR3 reads TGTGCCAGCAGGAGGGGCAATCAGCCCCAGCATTTT. Its protein is CASRRGNQPQHF.

This clonotype was counted only a few times. V is TRBV12-3 or TRBV12-4 and J is TRBJ2-3; 8 bases agree with TRBD2. The CDR3 is 15 residues long. Trimming removed 6 bases from V and 7 bases from J; junction bases left unmatched: 12. The DNA of the CDR3 is TGTGCCAGCAGACGGACTCGCGGGGGGTCCCATACGCAGTATTTT. Amino acid sequence: CASRRTRGGSHTQYF.

This clonotype has a handful of counts. The V gene is TRBV15, the J gene TRBJ2-7, with TRBD2 as a possible D gene (5 bases). The CDR3 contains 16 residues. Looked up from germline, CDR1 is LNHNV and CDR2 is YYDKDF (reference sequence). Deletions cut 1 base from V and 6 bases from J, with 19 bases between. CDR3 in DNA: TGTGCCACCAGCAGAGGCCCCCTTTTTGAGGGAGCCGAGCAGTACTTC. Protein sequence: CATSRGPLFEGAEQYF.

The V call is TRBV27, the J call TRBJ2-7; 11 nucleotides agree with TRBD2. Germline V gene data show CDR1 as MNHEY and CDR2 as SMNVEV (reference sequence). This CDR3 contains 15 residues. Trimming took 8 bases from V and 3 from J; bases not matched to a gene: 9. This chain's CDR3 is CASAPTSGAIYEQYF. The CDR3 coding sequence is TGTGCCAGCGCCCCGACTAGCGGGGCCATCTACGAGCAGTACTTC.

The rearrangement links TRBV12-3 or TRBV12-4 to TRBJ1-4; D unclear. The CDR3 has 14 amino acids. V was cut by 6 bases and J by 0 bases, with 8 bases left in between. CDR3 protein: CASSHHATNEKLFF. The CDR3 DNA follows: TGTGCCAGCAGCCATCATGCAACTAATGAAAAACTGTTTTTT.

This clonotype was detected a few times. The chain carries TRBV29-1 and TRBJ2-3; possibly TRBD2 for D (6 bases). The CDR3 extends over 11 amino acids. Trimming stripped 7 bases from V and 9 bases from J, with 14 bases between. Germline-derived CDR1 and CDR2 are SQVTM and ANQGSEA. The CDR3 protein is CSGHLAWTQYF. Here the CDR3 DNA reads TGCAGCGGTCATCTAGCGTGGACGCAGTATTTT.

This clonotype has a handful of counts. This chain joins TRBV5-1 and TRBJ2-1; D gene unclear. Germline CDR1 reads SGHRS; CDR2 reads YFSETQ. Trimming removed 1 base at V and 3 bases at J, with 11 bases between. The CDR3 runs to 15 residues. The DNA for the CDR3 is TGCGCCAGCAGCTTGTTGGCAGGCAACTACAATGAGCAGTTCTTC. Amino acid sequence: CASSLLAGNYNEQFF.

The table lists this clonotype with a few counts. This chain connects TRBV5-1 to TRBJ2-3, with 9 bases matching TRBD2. V lost 0 bases and J lost 2; bases outside the gene matches: 4. Germline V CDR1 and CDR2: SGHRS, YFSETQ. The CDR3 contains 16 residues. As DNA, the CDR3 is TGCGCCAGCAGCTTGGAGGCGGGGGGGGTCACAGATACGCAGTATTTT. This sequence encodes CASSLEAGGVTDTQYF. The full variable domain, in which reference TRBV5-1 and TRBJ2-3 provide the parts outside the CDR3, is KAGVTQTPRYLIKTRGQQVTLSCSPISGHRSVSWYQQTPGQGLQFLFEYFSETQRNKGNFPGRFSGRQFSNSRSEMNVSTLELGDSALYLCASSLEAGGVTDTQYFGPGTRLTVL.

There are a few counts of this clonotype. The J gene is TRBJ2-3, the V gene TRBV7-6, with D tentatively TRBD2 (5 bases). Deletions cut 1 base from V and 3 bases from J, with 17 bases between. Germline loops: CDR1 SGHVS, CDR2 FNYEAQ. The CDR3 is 17 amino acids. The CDR3 DNA is TGTGCCAGCAGCTTAGGAGGTTTGCGGGCGAGGACAGATACGCAGTATTTT. This translates into CASSLGGLRARTDTQYF.

This rearrangement joins TRBV30 to TRBJ2-3, with D perhaps TRBD1 (7 bases). The germline gives CDR1 GTSNPN, CDR2 SVGIG (reference sequence). The length of the CDR3 is 14 residues. The germline V and J ends were trimmed by 3 bases and 3 bases, with 13 bases remaining between them. The CDR3 DNA sequence: TGTGCCTGGAGCAGGGGGGTGTCGACAGATACGCAGTATTTT. It codes for CAWSRGVSTDTQYF.